This is a list of T cell receptor beta chains from one sample in a study of PD-1 blockade in mismatch repair-deficient tumors. Clones were sequenced by immunoSEQ multiplex PCR, and TCRdb holds only the in-frame ones, with some missing. This table has about 25,000 clones, around 85% appearing once. The sample here was PBMCs, taken before pembrolizumab treatment. The receptors were gathered from an adult with mismatch repair-deficient cancer. CDR3s include the opening cysteine and the closing phenylalanine or tryptophan. The order of the fields is CDR3 DNA, CDR3 protein, clone size, D gene, J gene, V gene. The D gene is left open where the match is weak. Only some rows state a clone size, as once, few, many or a class for expanded clones.

DNA: TGTGCCAGCAGCTTAGATACAGGGGGGGCGCAGTTCTTC
CDR3: CASSLDTGGAQFF
size: NA
D: NA
J: TRBJ2-1
V: TRBV7-9

DNA: TGCGCCAGCAGCCCACGGACTAGCGGGATTTCCGCCGGGGAGCTGTTTTTT
CDR3: CASSPRTSGISAGELFF
size: NA
D: TRBD2
J: TRBJ2-2
V: TRBV5-1

DNA: TGTGCCAGCAGTTCGCTGACAGGAATGCCTAATGAAAAACTGTTTTTT
CDR3: CASSSLTGMPNEKLFF
size: NA
D: NA
J: TRBJ1-4
V: TRBV28

DNA: TGTGCCAGCAGTGCCTGGGACAGGGACGAAAAACTGTTTTTT
CDR3: CASSAWDRDEKLFF
size: NA
D: TRBD1
J: TRBJ1-4
V: TRBV28

DNA: TGTGCCAGCTCACCAGAAGCAGCTTACTACTCCTACGAGCAGTACTTC
CDR3: CASSPEAAYYSYEQYF
size: few
D: NA
J: TRBJ2-7
V: TRBV18

DNA: TGTGCCTGGAGTATGGAGTCAGTGGTCTCTAAAGAAGCTTTCTTT
CDR3: CAWSMESVVSKEAFF
size: NA
D: NA
J: TRBJ1-1
V: TRBV30

DNA: TGCAGCGTTAAAGGATCGGCAGGGGGCGCGTACGAGCAGTACTTC
CDR3: CSVKGSAGGAYEQYF
size: NA
D: TRBD1
J: TRBJ2-7
V: TRBV29-1

DNA: TGCGCCAGCAGCCAAGAGGGGCAGGGAGGCTCCTATGGCTACACCTTC
CDR3: CASSQEGQGGSYGYTF
size: NA
D: NA
J: TRBJ1-2
V: TRBV4-1

DNA: TGTGCCAGCAGTGAATGGGGGACAGGGCCGGGCACCGGGGAGCTGTTTTTT
CDR3: CASSEWGTGPGTGELFF
size: once
D: TRBD1
J: TRBJ2-2
V: TRBV25-1

DNA: TGCAGCGTTGATAGTAAAACGGGAGATACGCAGTATTTT
CDR3: CSVDSKTGDTQYF
size: NA
D: NA
J: TRBJ2-3
V: TRBV29-1

DNA: TGTGCCTGGAACGGACAGGGGAATTCACCCCTCCACTTT
CDR3: CAWNGQGNSPLHF
size: NA
D: TRBD1
J: TRBJ1-6
V: TRBV30

DNA: TGCGCCAGCAGCGCCAGACAGGAGTCAAACTACAATGAGCAGTTCTTC
CDR3: CASSARQESNYNEQFF
size: NA
D: NA
J: TRBJ2-1
V: TRBV5-1

DNA: TGTGCCAGTTATATGACAGGGGGGGACAATCAGCCCCAGCATTTT
CDR3: CASYMTGGDNQPQHF
size: once
D: TRBD1
J: TRBJ1-5
V: TRBV19

DNA: TGTGCCAGCAGCTTAAAGGGACAGGGTGCAACTAATGAAAAACTGTTTTTT
CDR3: CASSLKGQGATNEKLFF
size: NA
D: TRBD1
J: TRBJ1-4
V: TRBV5-4

DNA: TGTGCCAGCAGTCTGACAGCAACTAACTATGGCTACACCTTC
CDR3: CASSLTATNYGYTF
size: NA
D: NA
J: TRBJ1-2
V: TRBV28

DNA: TGTGCCAGCAGTCGTTTATCGCGGGTTGAGGGCTATGGCTACACCTTC
CDR3: CASSRLSRVEGYGYTF
size: NA
D: NA
J: TRBJ1-2
V: TRBV28

DNA: TGTGCCAGCAGTACCAGGGGAAAGGGTAATGAAAAACTGTTTTTT
CDR3: CASSTRGKGNEKLFF
size: once
D: NA
J: TRBJ1-4
V: TRBV28

DNA: TGTGCCAGCAGTTTCCTGACAGGGAAAGACACTGAAGCTTTCTTT
CDR3: CASSFLTGKDTEAFF
size: NA
D: TRBD1
J: TRBJ1-1
V: TRBV6-5

DNA: TGTGCCAGCAGCTTGGACAGGATCAATAATTCACCCCTCCACTTT
CDR3: CASSLDRINNSPLHF
size: NA
D: TRBD1
J: TRBJ1-6
V: TRBV7-6

DNA: TGTGCCAGCAGCCTGACCCAGGGAGAGACCCAGTACTTC
CDR3: CASSLTQGETQYF
size: NA
D: NA
J: TRBJ2-5
V: TRBV7-3

DNA: TGTGCCAGCAGCTCGGACAGGGCGGGCACCGGGGAGCTGTTTTTT
CDR3: CASSSDRAGTGELFF
size: NA
D: TRBD1
J: TRBJ2-2
V: TRBV4-2

DNA: TGTGCCAGCAGAATATTGACAGGGGGCGTGGGGGGCTACACCTTC
CDR3: CASRILTGGVGGYTF
size: NA
D: TRBD1
J: TRBJ1-2
V: TRBV27

DNA: TGTGCCAGCAGAACTCAAGGACAGGGTTTCTACGAGCAGTACTTC
CDR3: CASRTQGQGFYEQYF
size: NA
D: TRBD1
J: TRBJ2-7
V: TRBV2

DNA: TGCGCCAGCAGCTGGGAGCGTCTCACAGATACGCAGTATTTT
CDR3: CASSWERLTDTQYF
size: NA
D: NA
J: TRBJ2-3
V: TRBV5-1

DNA: TGTGCCAGCAGCTTGGGTTGGCGGACCTACGAGCAGTACTTC
CDR3: CASSLGWRTYEQYF
size: NA
D: NA
J: TRBJ2-7
V: TRBV7-2

DNA: TGTGCCAGCAGTGAGGTGGTAGCGGGAGGCAATGAGCAGTTCTTC
CDR3: CASSEVVAGGNEQFF
size: NA
D: TRBD2
J: TRBJ2-1
V: TRBV6-1

DNA: TGTGCCAGCAGTAAAGGGAGGTGGCAAGAGACCCAGTACTTC
CDR3: CASSKGRWQETQYF
size: NA
D: NA
J: TRBJ2-5
V: TRBV5-4

DNA: TGTGCCAGCAGCGACAAGCGGGAGTGGGTCACCGGGGAGCTGTTTTTT
CDR3: CASSDKREWVTGELFF
size: NA
D: TRBD2
J: TRBJ2-2
V: TRBV5-4

DNA: TGCGCCAGCAGCCCCCGGACAGGCGTCCTCACAGATACGCAGTATTTT
CDR3: CASSPRTGVLTDTQYF
size: NA
D: TRBD1
J: TRBJ2-3
V: TRBV4-1

DNA: TGCGCCAGCAGCCAGACCGTAGCGTCCGCCTACGAGCAGTACTTC
CDR3: CASSQTVASAYEQYF
size: NA
D: NA
J: TRBJ2-7
V: TRBV5-1

DNA: TGTGCCAGCTCACTAACAGCCGACTCTGGAAACACCATATATTTT
CDR3: CASSLTADSGNTIYF
size: NA
D: NA
J: TRBJ1-3
V: TRBV18

DNA: TGTGCCAACGGAGGGCTGTACGAGCAGTACTTC
CDR3: CANGGLYEQYF
size: few
D: NA
J: TRBJ2-7
V: TRBV2

DNA: TGTGCCAGCAGCCCTGGGGGGGAGGGCTACACCTTC
CDR3: CASSPGGEGYTF
size: NA
D: NA
J: TRBJ1-2
V: TRBV7-2

DNA: TGTGCCAGCAGTTTGCAGGGTCGATATGGCTACACCTTC
CDR3: CASSLQGRYGYTF
size: NA
D: NA
J: TRBJ1-2
V: TRBV27

DNA: TGTGCCAGCAGCCAACAGGGAAGGGTTGGAAACACCATATATTTT
CDR3: CASSQQGRVGNTIYF
size: NA
D: NA
J: TRBJ1-3
V: TRBV27

DNA: TGTGCCAGTAGTCCCCGCGACAGGGGTTTTGGAAACACCATATATTTT
CDR3: CASSPRDRGFGNTIYF
size: NA
D: TRBD1
J: TRBJ1-3
V: TRBV19

DNA: TGTGCCAGCAGTTTATGGGATACAGGACTAGCGGGGCCCGCCTATGAGCAGTTCTTC
CDR3: CASSLWDTGLAGPAYEQFF
size: NA
D: TRBD2
J: TRBJ2-1
V: TRBV28

DNA: TGTGCCAGCAGCTTGGACAGGGGGCATGAGCAGTTCTTC
CDR3: CASSLDRGHEQFF
size: NA
D: TRBD1
J: TRBJ2-1
V: TRBV7-8

DNA: TGCAGCGTTCACAGGGAAGGGACCTACGAGCAGTACTTC
CDR3: CSVHREGTYEQYF
size: NA
D: NA
J: TRBJ2-7
V: TRBV29-1

DNA: TGTGCCAGCAGTTATCAGGGGAGGGCTACCGAGCAGTACTTC
CDR3: CASSYQGRATEQYF
size: few
D: NA
J: TRBJ2-7
V: TRBV6-5

DNA: TGTGCCAGCAGCTCGACAGGGGGAGAAACCCCGAACACTGAAGCTTTCTTT
CDR3: CASSSTGGETPNTEAFF
size: NA
D: TRBD1
J: TRBJ1-1
V: TRBV11-2

DNA: TGCGCCAGCAGCGCCCCGAGGTGGGAGACCCAGTACTTC
CDR3: CASSAPRWETQYF
size: few
D: NA
J: TRBJ2-5
V: TRBV4-1